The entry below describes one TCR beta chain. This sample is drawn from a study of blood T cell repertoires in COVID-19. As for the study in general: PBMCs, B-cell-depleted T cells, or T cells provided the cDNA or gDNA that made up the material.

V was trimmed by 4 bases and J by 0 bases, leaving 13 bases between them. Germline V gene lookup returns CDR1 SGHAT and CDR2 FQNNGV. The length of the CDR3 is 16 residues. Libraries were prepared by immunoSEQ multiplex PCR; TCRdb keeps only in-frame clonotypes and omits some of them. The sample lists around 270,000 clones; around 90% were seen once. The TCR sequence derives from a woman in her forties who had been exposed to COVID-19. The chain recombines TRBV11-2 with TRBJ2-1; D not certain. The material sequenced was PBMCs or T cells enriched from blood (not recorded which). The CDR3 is CASSSPGSSSYNEQFF. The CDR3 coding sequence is TGTGCCAGCAGCTCTCCGGGTTCGAGCTCCTACAATGAGCAGTTCTTC.